The clone carrying this T cell receptor (beta chain) was seen once. Its antigen is currently unknown. A read error may account for a junction end that differs from germline. This entry is derived from a study of cytomegalovirus exposure and HLA in healthy donors. General study points: In a later analysis, a genetic analysis reported fewer productive-TCR N-insertions in an Asian-associated ancestry cluster than the cohort average.

CDR3 length equals 12 residues. CDR1 is SEHNR and CDR2 is FQNEAQ in the germline V gene (reference sequence). Researchers ran the PCR with 60 Vbeta and 13 Jbeta primers. Generated by immunoSEQ multiplex PCR, the TCRdb table keeps only in-frame clones and is missing some. This table holds roughly 150,000 clones, around 79% found once. Sequencing used PBMCs. The clonotype originates from a man aged 40-55 years in good health and CMV-seropositive. The chain recombines TRBV7-9 with TRBJ1-5; unclear D gene. The CDR3 DNA follows: TGTTCCAGCAGCCACAGAAATCAGCCCCAGCATTTT. It codes for CSSSHRNQPQHF.